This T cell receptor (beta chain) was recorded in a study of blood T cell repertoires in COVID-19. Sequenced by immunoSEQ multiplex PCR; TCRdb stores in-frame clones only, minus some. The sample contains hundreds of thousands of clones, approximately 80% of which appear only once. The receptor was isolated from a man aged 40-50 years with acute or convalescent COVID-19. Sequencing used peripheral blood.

The CDR3 DNA is TGTGCCAGCAGCCCGTCGGAGGCACGGGGAGCTTTCTTT. Its protein is CASSPSEARGAFF. The V call is TRBV7-2, the J call TRBJ1-1, with D unclear. The CDR3 length is 13 residues. Trimming removed 5 bases from V and 10 bases from J, with 17 bases in between. Germline CDR1 and CDR2: SGHTA and FQGNSA.